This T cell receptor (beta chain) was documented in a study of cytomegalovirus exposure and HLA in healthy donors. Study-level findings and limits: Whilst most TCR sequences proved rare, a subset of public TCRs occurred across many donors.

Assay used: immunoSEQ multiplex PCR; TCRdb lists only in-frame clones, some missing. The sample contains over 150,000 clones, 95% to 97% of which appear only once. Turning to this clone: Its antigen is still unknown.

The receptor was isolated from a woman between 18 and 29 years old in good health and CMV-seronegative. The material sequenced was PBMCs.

DNA of the CDR3: TGTGCCAGCAGTTTCCGGGACACCCCGCACGAGCAGTACTTC. Amino acids: CASSFRDTPHEQYF. The rearrangement links TRBV27 to TRBJ2-7; tentatively, D is TRBD1 (6 bases). The CDR3 is 14 residues long. V lost 3 bases and J 5 bases, leaving 14 bases between the germline ends. CDR1 MNHEY and CDR2 SMNVEV come from the germline V gene (reference sequence).